This T cell receptor beta chain was recorded in a study of OX40 agonist ivuxolimab in advanced cancers. General study findings and limits: The antigen specificity of the peripheral T cells (those that were expanded) was not determined.

Germline loops: CDR1 SGDLS, CDR2 YYNGEE. Unmatched junction bases numbered 4, after V lost 3 bases and J lost 7 bases. CDR3 length: 14 amino acids. TCRdb's copy holds only in-frame clones and misses some; the assay was immunoSEQ multiplex PCR. The sample holds about 99,000 clones, around 96% seen once. As to this clone: No antigen is known for it.

This receptor was obtained from an adult with an advanced solid tumor such as melanoma, head and neck, liver or kidney cancer. The gene calls are TRBV9 and TRBJ1-6; the match to TRBD1 covers 7 bases. Here the sequenced sample was CD4+ or CD8+ T cells sorted from blood, taken in a trial of the OX40 agonist ivuxolimab. DNA of the CDR3: TGTGCCAGCAGCGAACACAGGGGAAATTCACCCCTCCACTTT. Protein product: CASSEHRGNSPLHF.